The clone carrying this T cell receptor beta chain was seen ten or more times. The antigen is undetermined. CDR3 size: 18 residues. The trim removed 4 bases at V and 2 bases at J, leaving 13 bases unmatched. CDR1 is LNHNV, CDR2 YYDKDF, per germline (reference sequence). Findings of the study overall: The TCR gene usage of tumor memory CD4+ T cells clustered together with blood and lymph node memory CD4+ cells and with lymph node naive CD4+ cells.

TCRdb re-analysed the 5' RACE reads in MiXCR, keeping a single row per CDR3 protein. The sample has just over 60,000 distinct CDR3 sequences, roughly 30% seen once. The clonotype comes from a female donor with breast cancer. The V gene is TRBV15, the J gene TRBJ2-1; 8 nucleotides agree with TRBD2. Sequencing input: tumor-infiltrating naive CD4+ T cells sorted from the breast tumor. The subset was: naive CD4+ T cells, CD4+CD45RA+CD25-. CDR3 in amino acids: CATSTPRGKLAAYNEQFF. CDR3 DNA: TGTGCCACCAGCACCCCAAGGGGGAAACTAGCGGCCTACAATGAGCAGTTCTTC.